This is a list of T cell receptor beta chains from one sample in a study of T cells after yellow fever vaccination. TCRdb independently ran MiXCR on the 5' RACE reads; one entry per CDR3 protein. The profile shows fewer than 35,000 distinct CDR3 sequences, about 11% of them singletons. Sequenced material: PBMCs, either bulk or a sorted T-cell subset (CD4+, CD8+, memory, or dextramer-sorted; not recorded which), taken more than 13 days after the first yellow fever vaccination. Receptor source: a man between 18 and 29 years old who received the YFV17D yellow fever vaccine. Both conserved end residues are part of each CDR3. D genes are given only for firm matches. Each size is once, few or many counts, or a class when the clone is expanded.

>TRBV20-1|TRBJ2-1|NA|many
CSARDRTLDPYNEQFF
TGCAGTGCTAGAGACCGGACTCTAGATCCCTACAATGAGCAGTTCTTC
>TRBV3-1|TRBJ1-1|NA|many
CASSQAEGPNTEAFF
TGTGCCAGCAGCCAAGCAGAAGGGCCGAACACTGAAGCTTTCTTT
>TRBV4-2|TRBJ2-3|TRBD2|many
CASSQSDSGGGTDTQYF
TGTGCCAGCAGCCAAAGTGATAGCGGGGGGGGCACAGATACGCAGTATTTT
>TRBV15|TRBJ1-5|NA|many
CATSRDSGGWQPQHF
TGTGCCACCAGCAGAGATAGCGGGGGCTGGCAGCCCCAGCATTTT
>TRBV5-6|TRBJ1-1|NA|many
CASSLRARGTEAFF
TGTGCCAGCAGCTTAAGGGCCAGGGGAACTGAAGCTTTCTTT
>TRBV6-1|TRBJ2-5|TRBD2|many
CASSPGLASETQYF
TGTGCCAGCAGTCCGGGACTAGCAAGTGAGACCCAGTACTTC
>TRBV20-1|TRBJ2-1|NA|many
CSASRGTGNEQFF
TGCAGTGCTAGCCGCGGGACGGGCAATGAGCAGTTCTTC
>TRBV5-6|TRBJ1-2|TRBD1|many
CASSATRDRGAHGGYTF
TGTGCCAGCAGCGCAACCCGGGACAGGGGTGCTCATGGGGGCTACACCTTC
>TRBV7-2|TRBJ2-3|NA|medium-sized
CASSPIVGTDTQYF
TGTGCCAGCAGCCCTATAGTGGGGACAGATACGCAGTATTTT
>TRBV5-6|TRBJ2-5|NA|many
CASSLGIQETQYF
TGTGCCAGCAGCTTGGGTATCCAAGAGACCCAGTACTTC
>TRBV6-6|TRBJ1-4|NA|many
CASSPLGATNEKLFF
TGTGCCAGCAGCCCCCTCGGGGCAACTAATGAAAAACTGTTTTTT
>TRBV27|TRBJ1-2|TRBD1|many
CASTPTGGGGYGYTF
TGTGCCAGCACCCCGACAGGGGGCGGTGGCTATGGCTACACCTTC
>TRBV12-3/TRBV12-4|TRBJ1-5|NA|many
CASSFHSSSNQPQHF
TGTGCCAGCAGTTTTCACAGCTCCTCCAATCAGCCCCAGCATTTT
>TRBV11-2|TRBJ2-7|TRBD2|many
CARRSGTSRHEQYF
TGTGCCAGGAGGTCCGGGACTAGCCGCCACGAGCAGTACTTC
>TRBV12-3/TRBV12-4|TRBJ2-3|TRBD2|many
CASSPPGGRSDTQYF
TGTGCCAGCAGTCCGCCGGGGGGGCGCAGTGATACGCAGTATTTT
>TRBV5-1|TRBJ1-6|NA|many
CASSTNPGSHYNSPLHF
TGCGCCAGCAGCACCAACCCAGGAAGCCACTATAATTCACCCCTCCACTTT
>TRBV5-4|TRBJ2-1|NA|medium-sized
CASSGDYPSEQFF
TGTGCCAGCAGCGGAGACTATCCGAGTGAGCAGTTCTTC
>TRBV21-1|TRBJ2-5|NA|many
CASSKLPRWQETQYF
TGTGCCAGCAGCAAACTGCCGAGGTGGCAAGAGACCCAGTACTTC
>TRBV2|TRBJ2-5|TRBD2|many
CARTSGEETQYF
TGTGCCAGGACTAGCGGGGAAGAGACCCAGTACTTC
>TRBV5-5|TRBJ1-2|NA|few
CASSFLNTANYGYTF
TGTGCCAGCAGCTTCCTAAACACAGCTAACTATGGCTACACCTTC
>TRBV9|TRBJ1-6|TRBD1|many
CASSATRTGAASPLHF
TGTGCCAGCAGCGCGACCAGGACAGGCGCGGCTTCACCCCTCCACTTT
>TRBV5-1|TRBJ2-2|NA|many
CASSAANTGELFF
TGCGCCAGCAGCGCGGCAAACACCGGGGAGCTGTTTTTT
>TRBV7-2|TRBJ2-1|NA|many
CASSPSWVSDEQFF
TGTGCCAGCAGCCCTTCTTGGGTTAGCGATGAGCAGTTCTTC
>TRBV7-2|TRBJ1-4|NA|many
CASSLLEGEKLFF
TGTGCCAGCAGCTTACTTGAGGGGGAAAAACTGTTTTTT
>TRBV4-1|TRBJ2-2|NA|many
CASSQLDTGELFF
TGCGCCAGCAGCCAACTGGATACCGGGGAGCTGTTTTTT
>TRBV5-1|TRBJ1-1|TRBD1|many
CASSRDRMNTEAFF
TGCGCCAGCAGCCGGGACAGAATGAACACTGAAGCTTTCTTT
>TRBV3-1|TRBJ2-3|NA|many
CASSQVHSSFAALAQYF
TGTGCCAGCAGCCAAGTACATTCTTCATTCGCAGCTTTGGCGCAGTATTTT
>TRBV7-9|TRBJ2-1|NA|many
CASSLYINEQFF
TGTGCCAGCAGCTTATACATCAATGAGCAGTTCTTC
>TRBV4-3|TRBJ2-1|NA|many
CASSQGTSSYNEQFF
TGCGCCAGCAGCCAAGGCACGAGCTCCTACAATGAGCAGTTCTTC
>TRBV7-2|TRBJ2-1|TRBD1|many
CASSFPDRDIYNEQFF
TGTGCCAGCAGCTTTCCTGACAGGGACATCTACAATGAGCAGTTCTTC